Each of the 21 T cell receptor beta chains below was sequenced from the same sample in a study of cytomegalovirus exposure and HLA in healthy donors. Researchers ran the PCR with 60 Vbeta and 13 Jbeta primers. Profiling relied on immunoSEQ multiplex PCR, and the TCRdb table lists in-frame clones only, not all of them. This table holds about 140,000 clones, approximately 82% found once. Source material: PBMCs. These TCRs come from a man in his forties in good health and CMV-seronegative.

The chain carries TRBV11-2 and TRBJ1-2; D uncertain. Trimming took off 0 bases at V and 7 bases at J, with 12 bases between the two ends. The germline V gene encodes CDR1 SGHAT and CDR2 FQNNGV. The CDR3 is made up of 14 amino acids. CDR3 sequence (DNA): TGTGCCAGCAGCTTAGATCGTATTACAGCTGGCTACACCTTC. Its protein product is CASSLDRITAGYTF.

This chain uses TRBV19 with TRBJ1-1, with 7 nucleotides matching TRBD1. CDR1 and CDR2 from the germline V gene are LNHDA and SQIVND (reference sequence). The CDR3 loop spans 14 amino acids. V lost 5 bases to trimming and J lost 1 base; unmatched junction nucleotides: 4. The CDR3, as DNA: TGTGCCAGTAGTGTGACAGGGACGAACACTGAAGCTTTCTTT. This encodes CASSVTGTNTEAFF.

The chain couples TRBV9 to TRBJ2-3, with TRBD2 as a possible D gene (6 bases). CDR3 size: 15 residues. Trimming took 0 bases from V and 1 from J, leaving 9 bases between them. Germline V gene data show CDR1 as SGDLS and CDR2 as YYNGEE. As DNA, the CDR3 is TGTGCCAGCAGCGTAGACGGGGGACGCACAGATACGCAGTATTTT. It translates to CASSVDGGRTDTQYF.

The J gene is TRBJ2-5, the V gene TRBV4-2; 9 positions match TRBD1. The end of the DNA fits TRBJ2-7 better, so the J call may be wrong. The germline V gene has CDR1 LGHNA and CDR2 YNFKEQ. The CDR3 is 15 amino acids. The CDR3 DNA sequence: TGTGCCAGCAGCCGCGGACAGGGGTCCCCCTACGAGCAGTACTTC. The encoded protein is CASSRGQGSPYEQYF.

The chain carries TRBV5-1 and TRBJ2-1; TRBD2 is a possible D gene (5 bases). The CDR3 consists of 15 residues. V was clipped by 4 bases and J by 0 bases, with 11 bases between them. In germline, CDR1 is SGHRS, CDR2 YFSETQ. DNA for the CDR3: TGCGCCAGCAGCAAACCGGGGAGCTCCTACAATGAGCAGTTCTTC. It encodes CASSKPGSSYNEQFF.

This clone was detected a few times. The genes are TRBV11-2 and TRBJ2-5; D remains ambiguous. The CDR3 is made up of 17 amino acids. Trimming cost V 1 base and J 1 base, with 16 bases left between them. Germline CDR1 and CDR2: SGHAT and FQNNGV. CDR3 protein: CASSLGRRPRSQETQYF. The CDR3 DNA is TGTGCCAGCAGCTTAGGCAGACGGCCGAGGTCCCAAGAGACCCAGTACTTC.

The rearrangement joins TRBV7-9 to TRBJ2-7; unclear D gene. V lost 5 bases and J lost 1, with 9 bases in between. CDR1 is SEHNR, CDR2 FQNEAQ, per germline (reference sequence). The CDR3 is made up of 13 amino acids. CDR3 in amino acids: CASSTTNSYEQYF. Here the CDR3 DNA reads TGTGCCAGCAGCACTACAAATTCCTACGAGCAGTACTTC.

This clone occurred once. V usage is TRBV11-2 and J usage is TRBJ2-3, with 7 bases lining up with TRBD2. Germline values: CDR1 SGHAT, CDR2 FQNNGV. The CDR3 loop spans 17 amino acids. V trimming: 3 bases; J trimming: 0 bases; junction bases outside the gene matches: 9. CDR3: CASSFLAVTTSTDTQYF. The CDR3 bases are TGTGCCAGCAGCTTCCTAGCGGTGACCACTAGCACAGATACGCAGTATTTT.

This clone has just one count. V and J are TRBV5-1 and TRBJ2-7, with 13 bases that match TRBD2. Per the germline V gene, CDR1 is SGHRS and CDR2 is YFSETQ. The CDR3 has 15 residues. The trim removed 2 bases at V and 5 bases at J, leaving 4 bases unmatched. CDR3 in DNA: TGCGCCAGCAGCTTCAGGACTAGCGGGGGTCACGAGCAGTACTTC. Translated, it gives CASSFRTSGGHEQYF.

The rearrangement uses TRBV14 and TRBJ2-3, with 8 bases aligning to TRBD2. The trim removed 3 bases at V and 2 bases at J, leaving 13 bases unmatched. Per the germline V gene, CDR1 is SGHDN and CDR2 is FVKESK. The CDR3 totals 18 residues. CDR3 sequence reads: CASSQTLPGAGDTDTQYF. In DNA, the CDR3 is TGTGCCAGCAGCCAGACCCTCCCAGGAGCGGGGGACACAGATACGCAGTATTTT.

V gene TRBV29-1 combines with J gene TRBJ2-7; 10 bases line up with TRBD2. With 4 bases clipped from V and 6 bases from J, the junction kept 9 bases outside the gene matches. The length of the CDR3 is 14 residues. Germline loops: CDR1 SQVTM, CDR2 ANQGSEA. DNA for the CDR3: TGCAGCGTTGTATCCCCTAGCGGGGGATGCGAGCAGTACTTC. Encoded protein: CSVVSPSGGCEQYF.

The gene calls are TRBV5-1 and TRBJ1-5; a possible D gene is TRBD1 (6 bases). The germline V gene has CDR1 SGHRS and CDR2 YFSETQ. The CDR3 extends over 19 amino acids. The V end lost 0 bases, the J end lost 3 bases, and 22 bases lay between the germline ends. The CDR3 reads CASSLGYLGGRENNQPQHF. The CDR3 nucleotides read TGCGCCAGCAGCTTGGGATATCTCGGGGGGCGCGAGAACAATCAGCCCCAGCATTTT.

This chain connects TRBV28 to TRBJ1-5; D call uncertain. The CDR3 runs 14 residues. CDR1 and CDR2 (germline): MDHEN, SYDVKM. The V gene lost 3 bases and the J gene lost 6 bases, with 12 bases spanning the gap. CDR3 coding DNA: TGTGCCAGCAGTTTCCCCGTCGGTAGTCAGCCCCAGCATTTT. Amino acids: CASSFPVGSQPQHF. Complete variable domain (other parts from reference TRBV28 and TRBJ1-5): DVKVTQSSRYLVKRTGEKVFLECVQDMDHENMFWYRQDPGLGLRLIYFSYDVKMKEKGDIPEGYSVSREKKERFSLILESASTNQTSMYLCASSFPVGSQPQHFGDGTRLSIL.

The chain joins TRBV5-1 to TRBJ2-1, with D possibly matching TRBD1 (6 bases). V gave up 1 base and J gave up 5 bases, with 10 bases separating them. The CDR3 has 14 residues. CDR1 is SGHRS, CDR2 YFSETQ, per germline. CDR3 in amino acids: CASSLLQGNNEQFF. DNA for the CDR3: TGCGCCAGCAGCTTGCTACAGGGAAACAATGAGCAGTTCTTC.

This sequence joins TRBV6-1 and TRBJ1-6; TRBD1 aligns across 9 bases. The ends lost 6 bases at V and 14 bases at J; junction bases unmatched: 11. Germline V gene sequence: CDR1 MNHNS, CDR2 SASEGT. This CDR3 comprises 14 residues. CDR3: CASRAGTGSITLHF. In DNA form, the CDR3 reads TGTGCCAGCAGAGCCGGGACAGGGAGTATCACCCTCCACTTT.

This clone was detected once. The chain combines TRBV19 with TRBJ1-1; the match to TRBD1 covers 8 bases. J gave up 4 bases and V 5 bases, and 9 bases lay outside the gene matches. The length of the CDR3 is 15 residues. Germline V CDR1 and CDR2: LNHDA, SQIVND (reference sequence). The CDR3 region is CASSLSQGVGTEAFF. CDR3 nucleotides: TGTGCCAGTAGTCTCTCACAGGGGGTGGGCACTGAAGCTTTCTTT.

The rearrangement uses TRBV7-2 and TRBJ1-5; perhaps TRBD1 as D (6 bases). This CDR3 region has 15 residues. CDR1 and CDR2 from the germline V gene are SGHTA and FQGNSA. V lost 1 base and J lost 5, with 12 bases in between. The CDR3 DNA is TGTGCCAGCAGCTTAGGACAGGCGCGGGATCAGCCCCAGCATTTT. This encodes CASSLGQARDQPQHF.

This clone has just one count. The V call is TRBV7-3, the J call TRBJ2-2, with 9 bases matching TRBD2. Trimming removed 5 bases from V and 2 bases from J; junction bases left unmatched: 6. The CDR3 consists of 16 residues. Germline V lookup: CDR1 SGHTA, CDR2 FQGTGA. The CDR3 spells CASSPLGLANTGELFF. Written as DNA, the CDR3 is TGTGCCAGCAGCCCCTTGGGACTAGCAAACACCGGGGAGCTGTTTTTT.

There are a few counts of this clone. The chain carries TRBV10-1 and TRBJ2-1; 7 bases are a match to TRBD2. Germline assignment: CDR1 WNHNN and CDR2 SYGVQD (reference sequence). V shed 7 bases and J 8 bases; nucleotides not matched to a gene: 5. This CDR3 has 12 amino acids. CDR3 sequence reads: CASTNRGDEQFF. Here the CDR3 DNA reads TGCGCCAGCACCAACCGGGGGGATGAGCAGTTCTTC.

There are a few counts of this clone. This chain links TRBV5-5 with TRBJ2-1, with D tentatively TRBD2 (8 bases). The CDR3 extends over 16 amino acids. The V gene's germline CDR1 is SGHKS and CDR2 YYEKEE (reference sequence). V was trimmed by 4 bases and J by 7 bases, leaving 21 bases between them. In DNA, the CDR3 is TGTGCCAGCAGCCATAGCGGGGCCAGGGGGATGAATGAGCAGTTCTTC. Amino acid sequence: CASSHSGARGMNEQFF.

The V call is TRBV6-6, the J call TRBJ2-5; 8 positions agree with TRBD2. The CDR3 runs 14 residues. Per germline, CDR1 MNHNY and CDR2 SVGAGI (reference sequence). With 7 bases clipped from V and 4 bases from J, the junction kept 8 bases outside the gene matches. CDR3 in DNA: TGTGCCAGCATGCCTCCGGGGGGGGTAGAGACCCAGTACTTC. It encodes CASMPPGGVETQYF.